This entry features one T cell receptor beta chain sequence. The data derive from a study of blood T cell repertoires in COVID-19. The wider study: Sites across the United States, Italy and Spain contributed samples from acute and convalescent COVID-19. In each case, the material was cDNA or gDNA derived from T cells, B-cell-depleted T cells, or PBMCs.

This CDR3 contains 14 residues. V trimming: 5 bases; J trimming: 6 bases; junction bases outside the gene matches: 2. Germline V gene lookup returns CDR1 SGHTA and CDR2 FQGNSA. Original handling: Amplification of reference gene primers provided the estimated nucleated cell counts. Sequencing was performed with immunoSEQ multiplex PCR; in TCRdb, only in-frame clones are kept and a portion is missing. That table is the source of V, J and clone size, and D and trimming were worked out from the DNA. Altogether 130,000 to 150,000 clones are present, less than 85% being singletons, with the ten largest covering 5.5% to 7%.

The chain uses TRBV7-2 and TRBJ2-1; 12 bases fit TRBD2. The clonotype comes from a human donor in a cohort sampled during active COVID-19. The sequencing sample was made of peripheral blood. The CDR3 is CASSPSGGANEQFF. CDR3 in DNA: TGTGCCAGCAGCCCTAGCGGGGGGGCCAATGAGCAGTTCTTC.